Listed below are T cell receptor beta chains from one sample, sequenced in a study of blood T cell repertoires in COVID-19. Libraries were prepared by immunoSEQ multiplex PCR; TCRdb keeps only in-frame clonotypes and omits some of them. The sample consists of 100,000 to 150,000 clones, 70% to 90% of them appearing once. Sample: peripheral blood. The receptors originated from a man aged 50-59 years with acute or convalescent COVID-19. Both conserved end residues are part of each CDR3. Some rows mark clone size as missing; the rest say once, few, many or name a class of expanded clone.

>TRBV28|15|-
CASSFGQGGGNTIYF
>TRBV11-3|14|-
CASSSPGRYNEQFF
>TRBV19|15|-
CASSILGRVNTEAFF
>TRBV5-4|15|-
CASSLRPRGDYEQYF
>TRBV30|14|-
CAWSPGQGDQPQHF
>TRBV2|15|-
CASRDGTGGFQPQHF
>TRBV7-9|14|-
CASRVQGMNTEAFF
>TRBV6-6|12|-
CASSFVETEAFF
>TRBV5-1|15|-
CASSLGNTVNTEAFF
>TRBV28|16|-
CASSDPQGTSGTEAFF
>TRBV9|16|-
CASSVGTGRPRFEAFF
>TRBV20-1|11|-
CRAALADTQYF
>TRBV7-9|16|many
CASSRRGQGVREKLFF
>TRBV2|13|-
CASTRQGNQPQHF
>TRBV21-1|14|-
CASPTGAGANVLTF
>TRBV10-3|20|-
CAISDRSRQGGRAGANVLTF
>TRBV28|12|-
CASSVRWQPQHF
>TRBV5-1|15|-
CASSLGEGGNTEAFF
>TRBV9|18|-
CASSVAGWGGQGIDGYTF
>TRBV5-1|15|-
CASSSGTGGADGYTF
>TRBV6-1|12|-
CASSEILDTQYF
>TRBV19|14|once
CASKKGLNSYEQYF
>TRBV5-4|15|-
CASSSQTGGDYGYTF
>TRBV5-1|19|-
CASSPSPEAGGGRNSPLHF
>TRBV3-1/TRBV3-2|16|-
CASSQRYRSENTEAFF
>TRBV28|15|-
CASRTWWGRDQPQHF
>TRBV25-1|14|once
CASSGQGGSYEQYF
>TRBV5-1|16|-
CASSPGVAGITDTQYF
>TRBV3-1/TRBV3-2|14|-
CASSRQGTPYGYTF
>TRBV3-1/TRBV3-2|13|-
CASLGTGENKQYF
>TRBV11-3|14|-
CASSLGADYTEAFF